Listed here is a single T cell receptor beta chain. CDR3 length: 17 residues. Germline V CDR1 and CDR2: SGHTA, FQGTGA. The V and J ends lost 5 bases and 6 bases respectively, with 25 bases between them. This record comes from a study of shared clonotypes between healthy human individuals. Measured with immunoSEQ multiplex PCR; TCRdb has only the in-frame clones, and not every one. The data show 2 million to 2.5 million clones, roughly 92% seen once. The sample taken for sequencing was naive CD4+ T cells from PBMCs. As for subset: CD45RA+ positively selected. The chain joins TRBV7-3 to TRBJ1-1; D perhaps matches TRBD1 (6 bases). This sequence was found in a young man in good health. Some clones in this sample may be carry-over from other donors' samples. The CDR3 region is CASSLGQPRSALAEAFF. In DNA form, the CDR3 reads TGTGCCAGCAGCCTCGGACAGCCCCGGAGCGCGTTGGCTGAAGCTTTCTTT.